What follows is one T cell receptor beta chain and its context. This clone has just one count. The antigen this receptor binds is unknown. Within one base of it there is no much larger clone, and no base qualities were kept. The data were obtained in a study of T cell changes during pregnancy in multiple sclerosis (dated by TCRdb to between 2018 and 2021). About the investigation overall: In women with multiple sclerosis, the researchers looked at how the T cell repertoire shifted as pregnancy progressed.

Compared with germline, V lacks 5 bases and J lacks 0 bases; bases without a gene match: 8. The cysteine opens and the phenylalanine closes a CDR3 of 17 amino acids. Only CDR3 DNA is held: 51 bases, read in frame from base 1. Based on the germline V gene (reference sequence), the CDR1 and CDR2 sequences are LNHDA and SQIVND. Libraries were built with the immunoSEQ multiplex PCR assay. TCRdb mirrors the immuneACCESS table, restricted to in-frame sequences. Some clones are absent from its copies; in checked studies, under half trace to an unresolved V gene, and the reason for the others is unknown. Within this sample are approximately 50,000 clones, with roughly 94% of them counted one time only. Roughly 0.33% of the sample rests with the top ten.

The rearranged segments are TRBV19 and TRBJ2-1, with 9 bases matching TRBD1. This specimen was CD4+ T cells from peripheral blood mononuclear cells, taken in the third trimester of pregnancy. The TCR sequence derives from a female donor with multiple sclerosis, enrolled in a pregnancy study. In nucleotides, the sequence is TGTGCCAGTAGTTCGCGCGACAGGGGGAGCTCCTACAATGAGCAGTTCTTC. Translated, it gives CASSSRDRGSSYNEQFF.